One and the same sample provided the 17 T cell receptor beta chains below, sequenced in a study of blood T cell repertoires in COVID-19. This table comes from immunoSEQ multiplex PCR, and its TCRdb copy is limited to in-frame clones, with some not included. The sample lists about 86,000 clones, approximately 79% occurring once. What was sequenced was peripheral blood. The receptors were sampled from an older man with acute or convalescent COVID-19.

The chain carries TRBV18 and TRBJ2-7, with 11 bases that match TRBD1. This CDR3 has 14 residues. Germline loops: CDR1 KGHSH, CDR2 LQKENI. Unmatched junction bases numbered 4, after V lost 3 bases and J lost 6 bases. The CDR3 DNA follows: TGTGCCAGCTCACCCCGGGGACAGGGGGTCGAGCAGTACTTC. Translation gives CASSPRGQGVEQYF. Full variable domain (missing parts from reference TRBV18 and TRBJ2-7): NAGVMQNPRHLVRRRGQEARLRCSPMKGHSHVYWYRQLPEEGLKFMVYLQKENIIDESGMPKERFSAEFPKEGPSILRIQQVVRGDSAAYFCASSPRGQGVEQYFGPGTRLTVT.

The rearrangement joins TRBV6-1 to TRBJ1-2; TRBD1 matches at 9 bases. V dropped 6 bases and J dropped 6; count of bases not matched to a gene: 11. This CDR3 has 15 amino acids. CDR1 is MNHNS, CDR2 SASEGT, per germline. This chain's CDR3 is CASRLGTGIMDGYTF. The DNA of the CDR3 is TGTGCCAGCAGACTCGGGACAGGGATTATGGATGGCTACACCTTC.

The rearrangement uses TRBV5-8 and TRBJ1-2, with TRBD1 matching over 7 bases. V lost 4 bases to trimming and J lost 2 bases; unmatched junction nucleotides: 5. The CDR3 spans 14 residues. Germline CDR1 SGHTS, CDR2 YDEGEE. CDR3 loop: CASSRTGQNYGYTF. In DNA form, the CDR3 reads TGTGCCAGCAGCCGTACGGGACAGAACTATGGCTACACCTTC.

This sequence joins TRBV19 and TRBJ1-1; TRBD1 is a possible D gene (5 bases). This CDR3 has 13 amino acids. CDR1 LNHDA and CDR2 SQIVND come from the germline V gene (reference sequence). With 3 bases removed from V and 10 bases from J, the gap between germline ends came to 15 bases. CDR3 sequence: CASSMGGSTGAFF. The CDR3 bases are TGTGCCAGTAGTATGGGGGGATCTACGGGAGCTTTCTTT.

This chain connects TRBV5-6 to TRBJ1-2; possibly TRBD1 for D (5 bases). The CDR3 is 15 amino acids. Germline loops: CDR1 SGHDT, CDR2 YYEEEE. V was shortened by 0 bases and J by 7 bases, with 16 bases between the two germline ends. The CDR3 sequence is CASSLAETVYPGYTF. DNA of the CDR3: TGTGCCAGCAGCTTGGCCGAGACAGTCTACCCTGGCTACACCTTC.

The V gene is TRBV11-2, the J gene TRBJ1-4, with no clear D. This CDR3 is built from 14 residues. Germline values: CDR1 SGHAT, CDR2 FQNNGV. Trimming cost V 4 bases and J 4 bases, with 10 bases left between them. In DNA form, the CDR3 reads TGTGCCAGCAGCTCTCCCGGACTTAATGAAAAACTGTTTTTT. Amino acids: CASSSPGLNEKLFF.

The rearrangement uses TRBV28 and TRBJ1-2, with TRBD1 as a possible D gene (6 bases). The CDR3 has 13 amino acids. V was shortened by 6 bases and J by 8 bases, with 16 bases between the two germline ends. Germline CDR1 is MDHEN and CDR2 is SYDVKM. CDR3 sequence reads: CASRTTQGWGYTF. In DNA form, the CDR3 reads TGTGCCAGCAGAACGACCCAGGGGTGGGGCTACACCTTC.

The V call is TRBV3-1 (or the pseudogene TRBV3-2), the J call TRBJ1-1; no clear D gene. The germline V and J ends were trimmed by 0 bases and 10 bases, with 9 bases remaining between them. The CDR3 totals 12 residues. The V gene's germline CDR1 is LGHDT and CDR2 YNNKEL (reference sequence). This CDR3 reads CASSQERGGAFF. The CDR3 region has the DNA TGTGCCAGCAGCCAAGAGAGAGGTGGAGCTTTCTTT.

This chain links TRBV29-1 with TRBJ1-1, with D tentatively TRBD1 (5 bases). The V gene lost 7 bases and the J gene lost 2 bases, with 8 bases spanning the gap. The V gene's germline CDR1 is SQVTM and CDR2 ANQGSEA. The CDR3 has 11 residues. CDR3: CSGGANTEAFF. Written as DNA, the CDR3 is TGCAGCGGTGGGGCCAACACTGAAGCTTTCTTT.

The V gene is TRBV3-1 (or the pseudogene TRBV3-2), the J gene TRBJ2-1, with a weak D call TRBD2 (6 bases). This CDR3 has 13 amino acids. Per the germline V gene, CDR1 is LGHDT and CDR2 is YNNKEL (reference sequence). V was trimmed by 1 base and J by 9 bases, leaving 10 bases between them. The CDR3 sequence: CASSQVSGSEQFF. The CDR3 DNA reads as TGTGCCAGCAGCCAAGTTTCCGGGAGTGAGCAGTTCTTC.

The chain combines TRBV5-4 with TRBJ2-1, with D unclear. The germline V gene has CDR1 SGHNT and CDR2 YYREEE (reference sequence). Trimming removed 9 bases from V and 10 bases from J, with 14 bases in between. CDR3 length: 11 residues. The CDR3 coding sequence is TGTGCCACTAAGGCGGCGAAGGAGCAGTTCTTC. This gives the protein CATKAAKEQFF. The complete variable domain, with remaining parts taken from reference TRBV5-4 and TRBJ2-1, reads ETGVTQSPTHLIKTRGQQVTLRCSSQSGHNTVSWYQQALGQGPQFIFQYYREEENGRGNFPPRFSGLQFPNYSSELNVNALELDDSALYLCATKAAKEQFFGPGTRLTVL.

This clone occurred a few times. The CDR3 nucleotides are TGTGCCAGCAGCCAACACGGACTAGCGTTAGGTACCGGGGAGCTGTTTTTT. The encoded protein is CASSQHGLALGTGELFF. V is TRBV4-2 and J is TRBJ2-2; TRBD2 agrees at 9 bases. CDR3 length equals 17 residues. Trimming cost V 2 bases and J 5 bases; bases outside gene matches: 9. Germline V gene lookup returns CDR1 LGHNA and CDR2 YNFKEQ.

The chain joins TRBV2 to TRBJ1-5; D might be TRBD1 (5 bases). The germline V gene has CDR1 SNHLY and CDR2 FYNNEI. V was trimmed by 4 bases and J by 5 bases, leaving 9 bases between them. This CDR3 spans 13 amino acids. The CDR3 sequence: CASSGQLDQPQHF. CDR3 DNA: TGTGCCAGCAGTGGACAGCTCGATCAGCCCCAGCATTTT. Combining the CDR3 with reference TRBV2 and TRBJ1-5 gives the whole variable domain EPEVTQTPSHQVTQMGQEVILRCVPISNHLYFYWYRQILGQKVEFLVSFYNNEISEKSEIFDDQFSVERPDGSNFTLKIRSTKLEDSAMYFCASSGQLDQPQHFGDGTRLSIL.

The chain links TRBV6-5 to TRBJ2-7, with TRBD1 identical over 12 bases. Germline V gene lookup returns CDR1 MNHEY and CDR2 SVGAGI. The CDR3 extends over 14 amino acids. After removal of 6 bases from V and 7 bases from J, the junction contained 7 bases not matched to a gene. Written as DNA, the CDR3 is TGTGCCAGCAGCAGCCGGGACAGGGGGCCAGAGCAGTACTTC. Its protein is CASSSRDRGPEQYF.

This clone was detected a few times. This chain links TRBV6-1 with TRBJ2-7; D is perhaps TRBD1 (6 bases). CDR3 length: 13 residues. The germline V gene encodes CDR1 MNHNS and CDR2 SASEGT. V dropped 3 bases and J dropped 9 bases, with 15 bases sitting between them. CDR3 nucleotide sequence: TGTGCCAGCAGTGACCAGGGGCTCCTAGGGCAGTACGTC. Its translation is CASSDQGLLGQYV.

The genes are TRBV10-3 and TRBJ1-6; 8 bases line up with TRBD1. Germline V gene lookup returns CDR1 ENHRY and CDR2 SYGVKD. Germline trimming cut 7 bases from V and 6 bases from J; bases unmatched to any gene: 5. There are 14 residues in the CDR3. The CDR3 coding sequence is TGTGCCATCACCCCAGGGGGCGGTAATTCACCCCTCCACTTT. Protein sequence: CAITPGGGNSPLHF.

The chain has TRBV27 and TRBJ2-3; possibly TRBD2 for D (6 bases). With 7 bases removed from V and 2 bases from J, the gap between germline ends came to 13 bases. The CDR3 spans 14 residues. Germline lookup yields CDR1 MNHEY and CDR2 SMNVEV (reference sequence). The CDR3 here is CASMAGFYTDTQYF. The CDR3 DNA is TGTGCCAGCATGGCGGGGTTCTACACAGATACGCAGTATTTT.